These 30 T cell receptor beta chains were sequenced from one sample in a study of T cell responses to AZD1222 COVID-19 vaccine. The table came from immunoSEQ multiplex PCR; TCRdb's copy has only in-frame clones and leaves some out. The table records 55,000 to 75,000 clones, 80% to 85% of them present only once. Sequencing was performed on peripheral blood, taken on day 0 of AZD1222 vaccination. The receptors shown here come from an adult in good health.

The V and J genes are TRBV29-1 and TRBJ1-2; unclear D gene. Germline assignment: CDR1 SQVTM and CDR2 ANQGSEA. V was clipped by 0 bases and J by 7 bases, with 9 bases between them. The CDR3 length is 12 residues. The chain's CDR3 is CSVEETRFGYTF. The CDR3 nucleotides are TGCAGCGTTGAAGAGACCAGGTTTGGCTACACCTTC.

This clone has just one count. The chain recombines TRBV7-9 with TRBJ1-3, with TRBD1 matching over 7 bases. V trimming: 5 bases; J trimming: 4 bases; junction bases outside the gene matches: 11. The CDR3 runs 16 residues. Germline V CDR1 and CDR2: SEHNR, FQNEAQ (reference sequence). In nucleotides, the CDR3 is TGTGCCAGCAGCCCACAGGGGAAGGTAGCCGGAAACACCATATATTTT. Residues: CASSPQGKVAGNTIYF.

This chain joins TRBV19 and TRBJ1-2; 7 bases align to TRBD1. V lost 7 bases to trimming and J lost 8 bases; unmatched junction nucleotides: 13. CDR1 and CDR2 from the germline V gene are LNHDA and SQIVND (reference sequence). The CDR3 covers 14 residues. CDR3 sequence reads: CASNDREPRGGYTF. The CDR3 DNA is TGTGCCAGTAATGACAGGGAGCCTCGGGGAGGCTACACCTTC.

The chain carries TRBV14 and TRBJ2-7; 7 positions agree with TRBD2. CDR1 is SGHDN and CDR2 is FVKESK in the germline V gene. The V and J ends lost 3 bases and 6 bases, in that order; junction bases with no gene match: 5. This CDR3 has 13 amino acids. Here the CDR3 DNA reads TGTGCCAGCAGCCAGCGGCGGGGGTCCGAGCAGTACTTC. It specifies CASSQRRGSEQYF. Together with reference TRBV14 and TRBJ2-7, the CDR3 gives the full variable domain: EAGVTQFPSHSVIEKGQTVTLRCDPISGHDNLYWYRRVMGKEIKFLLHFVKESKQDESGMPNNRFLAERTGGTYSTLKVQPAELEDSGVYFCASSQRRGSEQYFGPGTRLTVT.

This rearrangement joins TRBV21-1 to TRBJ1-6. TRBV21-1 is a recognized pseudogene. The CDR3 has 19 amino acids. CDR3 DNA: TGTGCCAGCCTAGGCCCACGTGTGGAGTGTAGGTCCTATAATTCACCCCTCCACTTT. Translation gives CASLGPRVECRSYNSPLHF.

This chain links TRBV4-3 with TRBJ2-3; maybe TRBD2 (6 bases). The CDR3 spans 14 residues. Germline lookup yields CDR1 LGHNA and CDR2 YSLEER. V was pared by 3 bases and J by 2 bases, with 9 bases between. The CDR3 DNA is TGCGCCAGCAGCCAGGGACTTAACACAGATACGCAGTATTTT. Amino acids: CASSQGLNTDTQYF.

This rearrangement joins TRBV2 to TRBJ1-1; TRBD1 aligns across 10 bases. The CDR3 runs 14 residues. V dropped 7 bases and J dropped 4; count of bases not matched to a gene: 6. Germline V gene sequence: CDR1 SNHLY, CDR2 FYNNEI. The CDR3: CASMGDRGSTEAFF. The CDR3 DNA follows: TGTGCCAGCATGGGGGACAGGGGTTCCACTGAAGCTTTCTTT. Full variable domain (missing parts from reference TRBV2 and TRBJ1-1): EPEVTQTPSHQVTQMGQEVILRCVPISNHLYFYWYRQILGQKVEFLVSFYNNEISEKSEIFDDQFSVERPDGSNFTLKIRSTKLEDSAMYFCASMGDRGSTEAFFGQGTRLTVV.

A single count supports this clone. This chain uses TRBV6-4 with TRBJ2-5; perhaps D is TRBD1 or TRBD2 (6 bases each). Trimming pared 4 bases from V and 2 bases from J, leaving 14 bases between. The CDR3 is 15 residues long. CDR1 and CDR2 from the germline V gene are MRHNA and SNTAGT. The CDR3 spells CASSAVAGTQETQYF. The CDR3 coding sequence is TGTGCCAGCAGTGCGGTGGCGGGGACACAAGAGACCCAGTACTTC.

The CDR3: CASSQDRLAENIQYF. CDR3 bases: TGCGCCAGCAGCCAAGATAGACTAGCGGAAAACATTCAGTACTTC. The chain combines TRBV4-1 with TRBJ2-4; 9 bases are shared with TRBD2. This CDR3 spans 15 amino acids. V was clipped by 0 bases and J by 5 bases; unmatched bases: 2. Germline V gene lookup returns CDR1 MGHRA and CDR2 YSYEKL.

This clone has a count of ten or more. The rearrangement links TRBV2 to TRBJ2-7; D ambiguous. There are 16 residues in the CDR3. With 1 base removed from V and 2 bases from J, the gap between germline ends came to 15 bases. CDR1 and CDR2 from the germline V gene are SNHLY and FYNNEI. The CDR3 DNA reads TGTGCCAGCAGTGAAGTCGGCAGGAATGGGGCCTACGAGCAGTACTTC. It specifies CASSEVGRNGAYEQYF.

This rearrangement joins TRBV11-2 to TRBJ2-1; the D gene could be TRBD1 or TRBD2 (6 bases each). Per the germline V gene, CDR1 is SGHAT and CDR2 is FQNNGV. This CDR3 comprises 16 residues. V lost 4 bases and J 3 bases, leaving 16 bases between the germline ends. The CDR3 loop reads CASSWGATGVYNEQFF. The CDR3 DNA is TGTGCCAGCAGCTGGGGGGCCACCGGGGTCTACAATGAGCAGTTCTTC.

This clone was seen only a few times. The J gene is TRBJ2-1, the V gene TRBV7-3; TRBD1 agrees at 7 bases. Looked up from germline, CDR1 is SGHTA and CDR2 is FQGTGA. The CDR3 is made up of 13 amino acids. With 5 bases clipped from V and 9 bases from J, the junction kept 7 bases outside the gene matches. The CDR3 here is CASSQGTVGEQFF. The CDR3 nucleotides are TGTGCCAGCAGCCAAGGGACAGTTGGTGAGCAGTTCTTC.

The V gene is TRBV28, the J gene TRBJ2-1, with a weak D call TRBD2 (5 bases). CDR1 is MDHEN, CDR2 SYDVKM, per germline. The CDR3 contains 14 residues. V was clipped by 3 bases and J by 5 bases, with 11 bases between them. The CDR3 nucleotides are TGTGCCAGCAGTTTCGCGGGTCTAGACAATGAGCAGTTCTTC. Amino acids: CASSFAGLDNEQFF.

This rearrangement joins TRBV3-1 (or the pseudogene TRBV3-2) to TRBJ1-1; D not resolved. Trimming removed 6 bases from V and 5 bases from J, with 13 bases in between. The CDR3 totals 13 residues. Germline V gene sequence: CDR1 LGHDT, CDR2 YNNKEL (reference sequence). CDR3: CASSRSAGTEAFF. CDR3 nucleotide sequence: TGTGCCAGCAGTCGATCGGCGGGGACTGAAGCTTTCTTT.

V is TRBV5-1 and J is TRBJ2-4; D is undetermined. Germline V gene sequence: CDR1 SGHRS, CDR2 YFSETQ. Trimming took off 4 bases at V and 2 bases at J, with 10 bases between the two ends. This CDR3 has 14 amino acids. The CDR3 sequence: CASSPTTSKNIQYF. Written as DNA, the CDR3 is TGCGCCAGCAGCCCCACTACCTCCAAAAACATTCAGTACTTC.

The rearrangement joins TRBV18 to TRBJ1-4; D is undetermined. Germline CDR1 and CDR2: KGHSH and LQKENI. Trimming left V 5 bases short and J 8 bases short, with 21 bases between. This CDR3 contains 16 residues. CDR3 protein: CASSSQFGLRAEKLFF. The CDR3 DNA sequence: TGTGCCAGCTCATCACAGTTTGGCCTCCGCGCCGAAAAACTGTTTTTT.

The gene calls are TRBV28 and TRBJ1-4; D is undetermined. This CDR3 region has 15 residues. V lost 5 bases, J lost 5 bases, and 15 bases lay in between. CDR1 and CDR2 (germline): MDHEN, SYDVKM. CDR3 in amino acids: CASSRYEEINEKLFF. The CDR3 nucleotides read TGTGCCAGCAGTCGATATGAGGAGATAAATGAAAAACTGTTTTTT.

J is TRBJ1-5 and V is TRBV6-6; 7 bases are a match to TRBD1. From germline, CDR1 is MNHNY and CDR2 SVGAGI (reference sequence). V lost 2 bases, J lost 7 bases, and 5 bases stayed unmatched. The CDR3 runs to 14 residues. In DNA form, the CDR3 reads TGTGCCAGCAGTTACCCAGGGGGAGGACAGCCCCAGCATTTT. Protein product: CASSYPGGGQPQHF.

The rearrangement links TRBV11-2 to TRBJ1-1; D not resolved. The CDR3 consists of 11 residues. From germline, CDR1 is SGHAT and CDR2 FQNNGV. The V and J ends lost 3 bases and 7 bases respectively, with 6 bases between them. CDR3 bases: TGTGCCAGCAGCTTCACCATTGAAGCTTTCTTT. Protein sequence: CASSFTIEAFF. Variable domain in full (rest from reference TRBV11-2 and TRBJ1-1): EAGVAQSPRYKIIEKRQSVAFWCNPISGHATLYWYQQILGQGPKLLIQFQNNGVVDDSQLPKDRFSAERLKGVDSTLKIQPAKLEDSAVYLCASSFTIEAFFGQGTRLTVV.

The chain combines TRBV11-2 with TRBJ1-6; D call uncertain. Trimming pared 1 base from V and 7 bases from J, leaving 2 bases between. The CDR3 is 12 residues long. The germline CDR1 and CDR2 sequences are SGHAT and FQNNGV. The CDR3 sequence is CASSLGNSPLHF. The CDR3 nucleotides are TGTGCCAGCAGCTTAGGAAATTCACCCCTCCACTTT. Looking up the rest from reference TRBV11-2 and TRBJ1-6 gives the full variable domain: EAGVAQSPRYKIIEKRQSVAFWCNPISGHATLYWYQQILGQGPKLLIQFQNNGVVDDSQLPKDRFSAERLKGVDSTLKIQPAKLEDSAVYLCASSLGNSPLHFGNGTRLTVT.

The chain is built from TRBV7-8 and TRBJ2-7; D is possibly TRBD1 (6 bases). V was pared by 5 bases and J by 2 bases, with 10 bases between. The length of the CDR3 is 13 residues. Germline V gene lookup returns CDR1 SGHVS and CDR2 FQNEAQ. The DNA for the CDR3 is TGTGCCAGCAGCCGGACAGACCCCTACGAGCAGTACTTC. Protein sequence: CASSRTDPYEQYF.

This chain links TRBV6-5 with TRBJ2-1; D gene unclear. CDR3 size: 13 residues. The ends were cut back, 2 bases at V and 12 bases at J, with 14 bases in the middle. CDR1 is MNHEY, CDR2 SVGAGI, per germline. DNA of the CDR3: TGTGCCAGCAGTTACGAGCGTAAAGCCTCGCAGTTCTTC. It is translated as CASSYERKASQFF.

This clone came up a few times. The V and J genes are TRBV5-1 and TRBJ1-5, with 9 positions matching TRBD1. The CDR3 totals 15 residues. Germline V lookup: CDR1 SGHRS, CDR2 YFSETQ. With V trimmed by 4 bases and J by 7 bases, 9 bases remained unmatched. CDR3 residues: CASSPGQGRDQPQHF. The CDR3 region has the DNA TGCGCCAGCAGCCCGGGACAGGGAAGGGACCAGCCCCAGCATTTT.

In its sample, this clone was seen once. The CDR3 DNA reads TGCGCCAGCAGCCTTAGGAGGGAAGAGACCCAGTACTTC. Translating it yields CASSLRREETQYF. The rearrangement joins TRBV4-1 to TRBJ2-5; a possible D gene is TRBD2 (6 bases). From germline, CDR1 is MGHRA and CDR2 YSYEKL. There are 13 residues in the CDR3. Trimming took off 4 bases at V and 3 bases at J, with 9 bases between the two ends.

This clone was seen more than once but under ten times. The gene calls are TRBV4-1 and TRBJ2-1; D perhaps matches TRBD2 (5 bases). The CDR3 contains 13 residues. V gave up 4 bases and J gave up 6 bases, with 10 bases separating them. From germline, CDR1 is MGHRA and CDR2 YSYEKL. The CDR3 DNA is TGCGCCAGCAGCCCAAGACGGGGCAATGAGCAGTTCTTC. This sequence encodes CASSPRRGNEQFF.

This clone was observed a few times. This chain uses TRBV7-9 with TRBJ1-2; D perhaps matches TRBD1 (6 bases). CDR1 and CDR2 from the germline V gene are SEHNR and FQNEAQ (reference sequence). The V end was cut by 5 bases, the J end by 3 bases, with 10 bases between. This CDR3 spans 13 amino acids. The CDR3: CASSPGQYYGYTF. The CDR3 DNA sequence: TGTGCCAGCAGCCCCGGACAGTACTATGGCTACACCTTC.

V usage is TRBV24-1 and J usage is TRBJ1-5, with D maybe TRBD1 (6 bases). The V end lost 4 bases, the J end lost 9 bases, and 15 bases lay between the germline ends. The germline gives CDR1 KGHDR, CDR2 SFDVKD. CDR3 length: 14 residues. This chain's CDR3 is CATSEGAGVRPQHF. The CDR3 coding sequence is TGTGCCACCAGTGAGGGGGCAGGAGTAAGGCCCCAGCATTTT.

The chain carries TRBV5-1 and TRBJ2-1; weak D call: TRBD1 (6 bases). Trimming cost V 0 bases and J 7 bases, with 11 bases left between them. The germline gives CDR1 SGHRS, CDR2 YFSETQ. CDR3 length: 14 amino acids. The CDR3 sequence: CASSLGAQGNEQFF. In DNA form, the CDR3 reads TGCGCCAGCAGCTTGGGGGCCCAGGGGAATGAGCAGTTCTTC.

Here the CDR3 reads CASSTGGGPTTNEQFF. The CDR3 nucleotides read TGCGCCAGCAGCACTGGAGGGGGGCCGACTACAAATGAGCAGTTCTTC. The chain links TRBV5-1 to TRBJ2-1; D assignment may be TRBD1 or TRBD2 (6 bases each). Germline assignment: CDR1 SGHRS and CDR2 YFSETQ. CDR3 length equals 16 residues. Trimming pared 4 bases from V and 7 bases from J, leaving 21 bases between.

The chain links TRBV2 to TRBJ2-7; tentatively, D is TRBD1 (5 bases). Germline CDR1 is SNHLY and CDR2 is FYNNEI. The V end was cut by 6 bases, the J end by 0 bases, with 15 bases between. The CDR3 contains 15 residues. The CDR3 DNA follows: TGTGCCAGCAGCGAGAGACAGTTGAGCTCCTACGAGCAGTACTTC. This codes for CASSERQLSSYEQYF. Together with reference TRBV2 and TRBJ2-7, the CDR3 gives the full variable domain: EPEVTQTPSHQVTQMGQEVILRCVPISNHLYFYWYRQILGQKVEFLVSFYNNEISEKSEIFDDQFSVERPDGSNFTLKIRSTKLEDSAMYFCASSERQLSSYEQYFGPGTRLTVT.